Listed here are 26 T cell receptor beta chains from one sample, sequenced in a study of cytomegalovirus exposure and HLA in healthy donors (dated by TCRdb to 2016 to 2017). Library construction relied on the immunoSEQ multiplex PCR assay. For the multiplex PCR, a mixture combining 60 forward primers for TCR Vbeta segments and 13 reverse primers for TCR Jbeta segments was used. TCRdb re-hosts the immuneACCESS table, in-frame sequences only. Its copies lack some clones; in the studies checked, an unresolved V gene accounts for under half of them, and the cause for the rest is not known. This sample lists approximately 160,000 clones; more than 75% were detected once. The ten largest clones represent about 1.6% of the sample. What was sequenced was PBMCs. The receptors originated from a girl aged 10-17 years in good health and CMV-seropositive.

To note about this clone: Other DNA sequences within the sample encode an identical CDR3. The V call is TRBV5-1, the J call TRBJ2-1; a possible D gene is TRBD2 (5 bases). V was cut by 6 bases and J by 12 bases, with 22 bases left in between. The CDR3 totals 14 residues. The germline V gene encodes CDR1 SGHRS and CDR2 YFSETQ. The CDR3 reads CASKIGPAGLGQFF. CDR3 in DNA: TGCGCCAGCAAAATTGGGCCCGCGGGTTTGGGGCAGTTCTTC.

The chain uses TRBV28 and TRBJ2-2, with 9 bases fitting TRBD2. The junction had 9 bases not matched to a gene; V was cut back by 9 bases and J by 7 bases. The CDR3 extends over 14 amino acids. Germline CDR1 reads MDHEN; CDR2 reads SYDVKM. CDR3 in DNA: TGTGCCAGAGGGGCGGGGGGGTCTCGCGGGGAGCTGTTTTTT. It yields the protein CARGAGGSRGELFF.

The chain employs TRBV28 and TRBJ1-5; D is ambiguous. The length of the CDR3 is 13 residues. Trimming shortened V by 6 bases and J by 9 bases, and 15 bases separated the two germline ends. CDR1 and CDR2 from the germline V gene are MDHEN and SYDVKM. The CDR3 region is CASSLSQSGPQHF. CDR3 DNA: TGTGCCAGCAGCTTGTCACAAAGCGGGCCCCAGCATTTT.

This chain links TRBV5-6 with TRBJ1-5, with 7 bases that match TRBD1. V shed 4 bases, J shed 6 bases, and the junction held 10 bases outside the gene matches. The CDR3 is 15 residues long. The germline gives CDR1 SGHDT, CDR2 YYEEEE. DNA of the CDR3: TGTGCCAGCAGCATAACAGGGGTAGGAGGTCAGCCCCAGCATTTT. Protein sequence: CASSITGVGGQPQHF.

The genes are TRBV6-1 and TRBJ1-1, with 7 bases lining up with TRBD1. The junction had 14 bases not matched to a gene; V was cut back by 5 bases and J by 11 bases. CDR3 size: 14 residues. The germline CDR1 and CDR2 sequences are MNHNS and SASEGT. In DNA, the CDR3 is TGTGCCAGCAGTCAGGACAGGAGGAGGGACGGGGCTTTCTTT. As protein: CASSQDRRRDGAFF.

This clone was detected once. The J gene is TRBJ1-3, the V gene TRBV27; D perhaps matches TRBD1 (5 bases). Germline assignment: CDR1 MNHEY and CDR2 SMNVEV (reference sequence). V was trimmed by 6 bases and J by 0 bases, leaving 12 bases between them. CDR3 length equals 15 residues. This chain's CDR3 is CASRSGANSGNTIYF. The CDR3 region has the DNA TGTGCCAGCAGGAGCGGGGCCAACTCTGGAAACACCATATATTTT.

V usage is TRBV9 and J usage is TRBJ2-1; weak D call: TRBD2 (5 bases). With 0 bases removed from V and 7 bases from J, the gap between germline ends came to 14 bases. The V gene's germline CDR1 is SGDLS and CDR2 YYNGEE. The length of the CDR3 is 15 residues. The CDR3 coding sequence is TGTGCCAGCAGCGTAGTCGGGCTAGCCGGGAATGAGCAGTTCTTC. It yields the protein CASSVVGLAGNEQFF.

This clone was found once. The chain joins TRBV5-6 to TRBJ2-1, with TRBD2 as a possible D gene (6 bases). The V end lost 4 bases, the J end lost 6 bases, and 17 bases lay between the germline ends. The V gene's germline CDR1 is SGHDT and CDR2 YYEEEE. This CDR3 region has 15 residues. Here the CDR3 DNA reads TGTGCCAGCAGCGGTTTGGGGGGAGAGGGCAATGAGCAGTTCTTC. Translating it yields CASSGLGGEGNEQFF.

The CDR3 DNA is TGTGCCTGGAGTGTACTGAGGGCTCCCGAGCAGTACTTC. Protein sequence: CAWSVLRAPEQYF. V and J are TRBV30 and TRBJ2-7, with D possibly being TRBD2 (5 bases). CDR1 GTSNPN and CDR2 SVGIG come from the germline V gene (reference sequence). The CDR3 contains 13 residues. Trimming left V 0 bases short and J 6 bases short, with 12 bases between.

The rearrangement uses TRBV5-1 and TRBJ1-4; TRBD1 is a possible D gene (5 bases). V gave up 0 bases and J gave up 6 bases, with 15 bases separating them. This CDR3 has 16 residues. Per the germline V gene, CDR1 is SGHRS and CDR2 is YFSETQ. CDR3 sequence (DNA): TGCGCCAGCAGCTTGGATTCGACAGAACCATATGAAAAACTGTTTTTT. Translation gives CASSLDSTEPYEKLFF.

DNA for the CDR3: TGTGCCAGCAGCTTAACTAGCGAGACCTACAATGAGCAGTTCTTC. The encoded protein is CASSLTSETYNEQFF. The chain employs TRBV7-9 and TRBJ2-1; TRBD2 matches 7 bases. Germline V gives CDR1 SEHNR, CDR2 FQNEAQ (reference sequence). CDR3 length: 15 residues. The trim removed 2 bases at V and 2 bases at J, leaving 3 bases unmatched. Drawing the rest from reference TRBV7-9 and TRBJ2-1, the complete variable domain is DTGVSQNPRHKITKRGQNVTFRCDPISEHNRLYWYRQTLGQGPEFLTYFQNEAQLEKSRLLSDRFSAERPKGSFSTLEIQRTEQGDSAMYLCASSLTSETYNEQFFGPGTRLTVL.

This clone has more than one count but fewer than ten. The CDR3 loop reads CASSGDRNTEAFF. The CDR3 bases are TGTGCCAGCAGTGGAGACAGGAACACTGAAGCTTTCTTT. The chain is built from TRBV2 and TRBJ1-1, with a possible D match to TRBD1 (5 bases). Trimming pared 4 bases from V and 1 base from J, leaving 7 bases between. The CDR3 spans 13 residues. Germline loops: CDR1 SNHLY, CDR2 FYNNEI.

The rearrangement uses TRBV10-1 and TRBJ1-1; 11 nucleotides line up with TRBD1. Germline V gene sequence: CDR1 WNHNN, CDR2 SYGVQD (reference sequence). The CDR3 is 15 amino acids. The V segment lost 4 bases and the J segment 5 bases; nucleotides outside the gene matches: 6. The CDR3, as DNA: TGCGCCAGCAGTGCCACCGGGACAGGGGGGACTGAAGCTTTCTTT. Amino acids: CASSATGTGGTEAFF.

This chain links TRBV9 with TRBJ2-2; tentative D call: TRBD2 (6 bases). Per germline, CDR1 SGDLS and CDR2 YYNGEE. V was cut by 3 bases and J by 4 bases, with 10 bases left in between. CDR3 length: 14 residues. CDR3 nucleotide sequence: TGTGCCAGCAGCGGGGGGGTTGTCACCGGGGAGCTGTTTTTT. Its translation: CASSGGVVTGELFF.

The V gene is TRBV27, the J gene TRBJ2-5; 13 positions match TRBD2. CDR1 and CDR2 from the germline V gene are MNHEY and SMNVEV (reference sequence). The CDR3 totals 15 residues. Trimming took 4 bases from V and 4 from J; bases not matched to a gene: 3. This CDR3 reads CASSWTSGSLETQYF. DNA for the CDR3: TGTGCCAGCAGTTGGACTAGCGGGAGTCTAGAGACCCAGTACTTC.

The V gene is TRBV2, the J gene TRBJ2-1; D is unresolved. Trimming removed 4 bases at V and 7 bases at J, with 11 bases between. Germline V lookup: CDR1 SNHLY, CDR2 FYNNEI. This CDR3 comprises 13 residues. The CDR3 here is CASSGAPVNEQFF. For the CDR3, the DNA is TGTGCCAGCAGTGGGGCCCCGGTAAATGAGCAGTTCTTC.

The chain links TRBV2 to TRBJ2-2, with 8 nucleotides matching TRBD2. Germline assignment: CDR1 SNHLY and CDR2 FYNNEI. Trimming took 3 bases from V and 6 from J; bases not matched to a gene: 6. The CDR3 length is 15 residues. The CDR3 region is CASSDTGLGSGELFF. Written as DNA, the CDR3 is TGTGCCAGCAGTGACACGGGACTAGGTTCCGGGGAGCTGTTTTTT.

The chain uses TRBV27 and TRBJ2-5; D unclear. The CDR3 is made up of 14 amino acids. V dropped 9 bases and J dropped 1 base, with 15 bases sitting between them. Germline values: CDR1 MNHEY, CDR2 SMNVEV (reference sequence). The DNA for the CDR3 is TGTGCCAGGAGATTCGTGTATACCCAAGAGACCCAGTACTTC. Translation gives CARRFVYTQETQYF.

This clone was counted between two and nine times. The chain employs TRBV7-9 and TRBJ1-1; D unclear. The CDR3 has 16 amino acids. Trimming removed 6 bases from V and 0 bases from J, with 17 bases in between. The V gene's germline CDR1 is SEHNR and CDR2 FQNEAQ (reference sequence). The CDR3 DNA sequence: TGTGCCAGCAGTCGGCCCGTTGGGCAGATGAACACTGAAGCTTTCTTT. Translation gives CASSRPVGQMNTEAFF.

The chain links TRBV2 to TRBJ1-1; D gene unclear. V was trimmed by 6 bases and J by 2 bases, leaving 7 bases between them. CDR3 length: 12 amino acids. Germline CDR1 SNHLY, CDR2 FYNNEI. As DNA, the CDR3 is TGTGCCAGCAGCCAGTACAACACTGAAGCTTTCTTT. Residues: CASSQYNTEAFF.

This CDR3 is CASSLTGDWETQYF. The CDR3, as DNA: TGTGCCAGCAGCTTGACAGGGGATTGGGAGACCCAGTACTTC. V usage is TRBV7-9 and J usage is TRBJ2-5; 8 bases map to TRBD1. The CDR3 is made up of 14 amino acids. Germline CDR1 reads SEHNR; CDR2 reads FQNEAQ (reference sequence). With V trimmed by 3 bases and J by 5 bases, 5 bases remained unmatched.

This clone was picked up a small number of times. In DNA form, the CDR3 reads TGTGCCAGCAGCTTAGGGGCGGGACGGCCAATCGTGCAGTACTTC. The encoded protein is CASSLGAGRPIVQYF. The gene calls are TRBV7-9 and TRBJ2-7, with D possibly matching TRBD2 (6 bases). V was trimmed by 1 base and J by 9 bases, leaving 19 bases between them. CDR1 is SEHNR, CDR2 FQNEAQ, per germline (reference sequence). The CDR3 has 15 residues.

The chain's CDR3 is CASSVEPSRGSEQFF. DNA of the CDR3: TGTGCCAGCAGCGTAGAGCCTTCGCGGGGAAGTGAGCAGTTCTTC. The chain is built from TRBV9 and TRBJ2-1, with D maybe TRBD2 (6 bases). CDR3 length: 15 residues. Germline V gene data show CDR1 as SGDLS and CDR2 as YYNGEE. Trimming pared 0 bases from V and 9 bases from J, leaving 16 bases between.

The chain joins TRBV6-6 to TRBJ1-2, with 7 bases fitting TRBD1. J was trimmed by 3 bases and V by 8 bases; bases with no gene match: 3. Germline V gene data show CDR1 as MNHNY and CDR2 as SVGAGI (reference sequence). There are 12 residues in the CDR3. The CDR3 region has the DNA TGTGCCAGCGGTGGACAGGACTATGGCTACACCTTC. This sequence encodes CASGGQDYGYTF.

The J gene is TRBJ1-2, the V gene TRBV27; no clear D gene. The germline CDR1 and CDR2 sequences are MNHEY and SMNVEV (reference sequence). Trimming took off 6 bases at V and 5 bases at J, with 13 bases between the two ends. The CDR3 spans 13 residues. This CDR3 is CASSVGREYGYTF. The CDR3 bases are TGTGCCAGCAGCGTGGGCCGGGAATATGGCTACACCTTC.

The chain couples TRBV10-2 to TRBJ2-7; D is ambiguous. Germline CDR1 is WSHSY and CDR2 is SAAADI. The CDR3 has 14 amino acids. V lost 6 bases and J 4 bases, leaving 16 bases between the germline ends. The CDR3 loop reads CASRSPETKYEQYF. The CDR3 DNA follows: TGCGCCAGCAGATCCCCGGAGACCAAATACGAGCAGTACTTC.